This T cell receptor (beta chain) was captured in a study of blood T cell repertoires in COVID-19. Study as a whole: Collection of acute and convalescent COVID-19 samples took place in the United States, Italy and Spain. In each case, the material was cDNA or gDNA derived from T cells, B-cell-depleted T cells, or PBMCs.

Measured with immunoSEQ multiplex PCR; TCRdb has only the in-frame clones, and not every one. The table has roughly 300,000 clones, under 95% seen once. Those enrolled, adults aged roughly 18 to 100 years, came from about two dozen US areas. The CDR3 runs to 13 residues. Trimming at V came to 10 bases and at J to 6 bases, leaving 9 bases not matched to a gene. Germline V gene lookup returns CDR1 PRHDT and CDR2 FYEKMQ (reference sequence). This receptor was obtained from a woman aged 30 to 39 who had recovered from COVID-19. Input material: PBMCs or T cells enriched from blood (not recorded which). This sequence joins TRBV13 and TRBJ2-7, with 10 bases that match TRBD2. The CDR3 DNA reads as TGTGCCACCCGGTGGAAGCGGGAGGGCGAGCAGTACTTC. It is translated as CATRWKREGEQYF.